The rows below give T cell receptor beta chains drawn from one sample of a study of siplizumab effects on memory and regulatory T cells. Libraries were prepared by immunoSEQ multiplex PCR; TCRdb keeps only in-frame clonotypes and omits some of them. Of 62,000 or so clones in the sample, less than 85% were seen once. Sequenced: memory CD4+ T cells sorted from blood. The receptors here all came from a human donor in good health. CDR3s include the opening cysteine and the closing phenylalanine or tryptophan. A D gene is named only where the DNA matches it firmly. Clone size is stated in some rows and not others, as once, few, many or a class when expanded.

clone size: few
V gene: TRBV5-4
D gene: .
J gene: TRBJ1-4
CDR3 protein: CASSLKLLGGNEKLFF
CDR3 DNA: TGTGCCAGCAGCTTAAAGCTCCTCGGGGGTAATGAAAAACTGTTTTTT

clone size: .
V gene: TRBV6-6
D gene: .
J gene: TRBJ1-5
CDR3 protein: CASRPSGRSNQPQHF
CDR3 DNA: TGTGCCAGCAGGCCGTCGGGACGTAGCAATCAGCCCCAGCATTTT

clone size: .
V gene: TRBV6-1
D gene: TRBD1
J gene: TRBJ2-1
CDR3 protein: CASSGLTGGNEQFF
CDR3 DNA: TGTGCCAGCAGTGGATTGACAGGGGGCAATGAGCAGTTCTTC

clone size: .
V gene: TRBV9
D gene: .
J gene: TRBJ1-1
CDR3 protein: CASSSRRGGYTEAFF
CDR3 DNA: TGTGCCAGCAGCTCCCGGAGGGGGGGGTACACTGAAGCTTTCTTT

clone size: .
V gene: TRBV5-6
D gene: .
J gene: TRBJ1-1
CDR3 protein: CASSLEGIRRGPGFAEAFF
CDR3 DNA: TGTGCCAGCAGTCTGGAAGGGATTAGGAGGGGTCCCGGCTTCGCTGAAGCTTTCTTT

clone size: .
V gene: TRBV7-2
D gene: TRBD1
J gene: TRBJ1-3
CDR3 protein: CASSLAAGQRSGNTIYF
CDR3 DNA: TGTGCCAGCAGCTTAGCCGCGGGACAGCGGTCTGGAAACACCATATATTTT

clone size: .
V gene: TRBV7-2
D gene: .
J gene: TRBJ1-5
CDR3 protein: CASSSDGVNQPQHF
CDR3 DNA: TGTGCCAGCAGCTCCGACGGGGTTAATCAGCCCCAGCATTTT

clone size: few
V gene: TRBV5-4
D gene: .
J gene: TRBJ1-1
CDR3 protein: CATYDPTGNTEAFF
CDR3 DNA: TGTGCCACCTACGATCCGACAGGGAACACTGAAGCTTTCTTT

clone size: .
V gene: TRBV7-8
D gene: .
J gene: TRBJ2-6
CDR3 protein: CASSADTAGANVLTF
CDR3 DNA: TGTGCCAGCAGCGCCGACACCGCTGGGGCCAACGTCCTGACTTTC

clone size: .
V gene: TRBV11-3
D gene: .
J gene: TRBJ1-5
CDR3 protein: CASRRQDSNQPQHF
CDR3 DNA: TGTGCCAGCAGGCGACAGGATAGCAATCAGCCCCAGCATTTT

clone size: .
V gene: TRBV4-1
D gene: TRBD2
J gene: TRBJ2-1
CDR3 protein: CASSQEGLAGGTYNEQFF
CDR3 DNA: TGCGCCAGCAGCCAAGAAGGGTTAGCGGGAGGAACCTACAATGAGCAGTTCTTC

clone size: once
V gene: TRBV19
D gene: TRBD1
J gene: TRBJ2-6
CDR3 protein: CASRPGQPGANVLTF
CDR3 DNA: TGTGCCAGTAGGCCGGGACAGCCTGGGGCCAACGTCCTGACTTTC

clone size: .
V gene: TRBV18
D gene: .
J gene: TRBJ2-1
CDR3 protein: CASSPGSATQGNNEQFF
CDR3 DNA: TGTGCCAGCTCACCAGGGAGCGCCACGCAGGGTAACAATGAGCAGTTCTTC

clone size: .
V gene: TRBV7-3
D gene: .
J gene: TRBJ1-2
CDR3 protein: CASSLSNYGYTF
CDR3 DNA: TGTGCCAGCAGCTTAAGTAACTATGGCTACACCTTC

clone size: .
V gene: TRBV11-2
D gene: .
J gene: TRBJ2-3
CDR3 protein: CASSSSPDTQYF
CDR3 DNA: TGTGCCAGCAGCTCCTCCCCAGATACGCAGTATTTT

clone size: few
V gene: TRBV5-1
D gene: TRBD1
J gene: TRBJ1-2
CDR3 protein: CASSLAGQGGGYTF
CDR3 DNA: TGCGCCAGCAGCTTGGCCGGACAGGGAGGCGGCTACACCTTC

clone size: .
V gene: TRBV5-1
D gene: .
J gene: TRBJ2-3
CDR3 protein: CASSLGTANTQYF
CDR3 DNA: TGCGCCAGCAGCTTGGGGACAGCAAATACGCAGTATTTT

clone size: .
V gene: TRBV6-5
D gene: .
J gene: TRBJ2-7
CDR3 protein: CASSYGVPPVEQYF
CDR3 DNA: TGTGCCAGCAGTTATGGGGTTCCCCCTGTCGAGCAGTACTTC

clone size: .
V gene: TRBV6-1
D gene: .
J gene: TRBJ2-4
CDR3 protein: CASSEGLATNIQYF
CDR3 DNA: TGTGCCAGCAGTGAAGGCCTAGCTACGAACATTCAGTACTTC

clone size: .
V gene: TRBV21-1
D gene: .
J gene: TRBJ1-5
CDR3 protein: CASSKETGSNQPQHF
CDR3 DNA: TGTGCCAGCAGCAAAGAGACGGGGAGCAATCAGCCCCAGCATTTT

clone size: once
V gene: TRBV5-1
D gene: TRBD2
J gene: TRBJ2-7
CDR3 protein: CASSWASGRAEEQYF
CDR3 DNA: TGCGCCAGCAGCTGGGCTAGCGGGAGGGCGGAAGAGCAGTACTTC

clone size: .
V gene: TRBV9
D gene: .
J gene: TRBJ2-2
CDR3 protein: CASSVDGGNTGELFF
CDR3 DNA: TGTGCCAGCAGCGTAGATGGGGGGAACACCGGGGAGCTGTTTTTT

clone size: .
V gene: TRBV10-3
D gene: TRBD2
J gene: TRBJ2-1
CDR3 protein: CAIRATSREQFF
CDR3 DNA: TGTGCCATCAGAGCGACTAGCCGGGAGCAGTTCTTC

clone size: once
V gene: TRBV11-2
D gene: .
J gene: TRBJ1-3
CDR3 protein: CASSVLGRRYTIYF
CDR3 DNA: TGTGCCAGCAGCGTACTCGGGAGACGGTACACCATATATTTT

clone size: .
V gene: TRBV2
D gene: TRBD2
J gene: TRBJ2-3
CDR3 protein: CASSDTSGMGDTQYF
CDR3 DNA: TGTGCCAGCAGCGACACTAGCGGGATGGGAGATACGCAGTATTTT

clone size: .
V gene: TRBV27
D gene: .
J gene: TRBJ1-2
CDR3 protein: CASSLEGGIYGYTF
CDR3 DNA: TGTGCCAGCAGTTTAGAGGGGGGGATCTATGGCTACACCTTC

clone size: .
V gene: TRBV5-1
D gene: TRBD2
J gene: TRBJ2-3
CDR3 protein: CASSDQAGHTDTQYF
CDR3 DNA: TGCGCCAGCAGCGACCAAGCGGGGCACACAGATACGCAGTATTTT

clone size: once
V gene: TRBV7-2
D gene: .
J gene: TRBJ1-5
CDR3 protein: CASSFSTGNGDQPQHF
CDR3 DNA: TGTGCCAGCAGCTTCTCGACGGGTAATGGGGATCAGCCCCAGCATTTT

clone size: .
V gene: TRBV7-9
D gene: .
J gene: TRBJ2-7
CDR3 protein: CASSQRGRTDPQYF
CDR3 DNA: TGTGCCAGCAGCCAGAGGGGCAGAACCGATCCGCAGTACTTC

clone size: .
V gene: TRBV4-1
D gene: .
J gene: TRBJ1-1
CDR3 protein: CASSQARGPERIMNTEAFF
CDR3 DNA: TGCGCCAGCAGCCAGGCCAGGGGTCCCGAACGGATAATGAACACTGAAGCTTTCTTT

clone size: .
V gene: TRBV6-5
D gene: TRBD1
J gene: TRBJ2-7
CDR3 protein: CASNPGQGVSEQYF
CDR3 DNA: TGTGCCAGCAACCCGGGACAGGGGGTTAGCGAGCAGTACTTC

clone size: .
V gene: TRBV25-1
D gene: TRBD1
J gene: TRBJ1-2
CDR3 protein: CASRTSGQKNYTF
CDR3 DNA: TGTGCCAGCAGAACATCGGGACAGAAGAACTACACCTTC

clone size: .
V gene: TRBV30
D gene: .
J gene: TRBJ2-7
CDR3 protein: CAWRREYEQYF
CDR3 DNA: TGTGCCTGGAGACGGGAATACGAGCAGTACTTC

clone size: .
V gene: TRBV4-2
D gene: .
J gene: TRBJ1-1
CDR3 protein: CASSNPPNTEAFF
CDR3 DNA: TGTGCCAGCAGCAACCCCCCGAACACTGAAGCTTTCTTT

clone size: .
V gene: TRBV7-3
D gene: TRBD2
J gene: TRBJ2-7
CDR3 protein: CASSLKAGVGEQYF
CDR3 DNA: TGTGCCAGCAGCTTAAAAGCGGGAGTGGGCGAGCAGTACTTC

clone size: few
V gene: TRBV11-2
D gene: .
J gene: TRBJ2-2
CDR3 protein: CASSLAGEGELFF
CDR3 DNA: TGTGCCAGCAGCTTAGCTGGGGAAGGGGAGCTGTTTTTT

clone size: .
V gene: TRBV7-8
D gene: .
J gene: TRBJ2-7
CDR3 protein: CASSPPLRFGSYEQYF
CDR3 DNA: TGTGCCAGCAGCCCGCCTCTCCGGTTCGGATCCTACGAGCAGTACTTC

clone size: .
V gene: TRBV15
D gene: .
J gene: TRBJ1-1
CDR3 protein: CATSRDQGTEAFF
CDR3 DNA: TGTGCCACCAGCAGAGATCAGGGGACTGAAGCTTTCTTT

clone size: .
V gene: TRBV6-1
D gene: TRBD2
J gene: TRBJ2-5
CDR3 protein: CASSSLAGGETQYF
CDR3 DNA: TGTGCCAGCAGTTCTCTAGCGGGTGGGGAGACCCAGTACTTC

clone size: .
V gene: TRBV7-3
D gene: .
J gene: TRBJ1-2
CDR3 protein: CASSLKGANYGYTF
CDR3 DNA: TGTGCCAGCAGCTTAAAGGGGGCTAACTATGGCTACACCTTC

clone size: .
V gene: TRBV2
D gene: .
J gene: TRBJ1-2
CDR3 protein: CASTQGVYGYTF
CDR3 DNA: TGTGCCAGCACCCAAGGGGTCTATGGCTACACCTTC

clone size: few
V gene: TRBV7-8
D gene: .
J gene: TRBJ1-5
CDR3 protein: CASSLEQAYQPQHF
CDR3 DNA: TGTGCCAGCAGCTTAGAACAGGCTTATCAGCCCCAGCATTTT

clone size: few
V gene: TRBV6-6
D gene: .
J gene: TRBJ2-7
CDR3 protein: CASRLRTARTSYEQYF
CDR3 DNA: TGTGCCAGCAGACTGCGAACAGCCAGAACCTCCTACGAGCAGTACTTC

clone size: .
V gene: TRBV5-1
D gene: TRBD2
J gene: TRBJ2-6
CDR3 protein: CASSLTRLAVAGANVLTF
CDR3 DNA: TGCGCCAGCAGCTTGACGAGACTAGCGGTTGCTGGGGCCAACGTCCTGACTTTC

clone size: .
V gene: TRBV11-2
D gene: .
J gene: TRBJ1-3
CDR3 protein: CASSLTDPSSGNTIYF
CDR3 DNA: TGTGCCAGCAGCCTTACGGACCCGAGCTCTGGAAACACCATATATTTT

clone size: few
V gene: TRBV5-1
D gene: .
J gene: TRBJ1-4
CDR3 protein: CASSLAGGEKLFF
CDR3 DNA: TGCGCCAGCAGCTTGGCCGGGGGTGAAAAACTGTTTTTT

clone size: .
V gene: TRBV9
D gene: .
J gene: TRBJ2-3
CDR3 protein: CASSVQDSTDTQYF
CDR3 DNA: TGTGCCAGCAGCGTACAGGATAGCACAGATACGCAGTATTTT

clone size: once
V gene: TRBV29-1
D gene: TRBD1
J gene: TRBJ1-2
CDR3 protein: CSERTGDYGYTF
CDR3 DNA: TGCAGCGAGCGGACAGGGGACTATGGCTACACCTTC

clone size: .
V gene: TRBV7-8
D gene: .
J gene: TRBJ1-1
CDR3 protein: CASSLVRFTEAFF
CDR3 DNA: TGTGCCAGCAGCTTAGTGCGGTTCACTGAAGCTTTCTTT

clone size: .
V gene: TRBV7-2
D gene: .
J gene: TRBJ1-1
CDR3 protein: CASSLWSEGEAFF
CDR3 DNA: TGTGCCAGCAGCTTATGGAGCGAAGGGGAGGCTTTCTTT

clone size: once
V gene: TRBV7-8
D gene: .
J gene: TRBJ2-6
CDR3 protein: CASSRPRKSDKSGSGANVLTF
CDR3 DNA: TGTGCCAGCAGCCGCCCAAGAAAATCCGATAAGAGCGGGTCTGGGGCCAACGTCCTGACTTTC

clone size: .
V gene: TRBV2
D gene: .
J gene: TRBJ1-1
CDR3 protein: CASSPAGLQIGAFF
CDR3 DNA: TGTGCCAGCAGTCCCGCCGGGCTCCAAATTGGGGCTTTCTTT

clone size: once
V gene: TRBV18
D gene: TRBD2
J gene: TRBJ2-5
CDR3 protein: CASSPSGGLKTQYF
CDR3 DNA: TGTGCCAGCTCACCTAGCGGGGGGTTAAAGACCCAGTACTTC

clone size: .
V gene: TRBV5-6
D gene: TRBD1
J gene: TRBJ1-2
CDR3 protein: CASSRTGQGVFYGYTF
CDR3 DNA: TGTGCCAGCAGCCGGACCGGACAGGGAGTCTTCTATGGCTACACCTTC

clone size: .
V gene: TRBV10-3
D gene: .
J gene: TRBJ2-3
CDR3 protein: CANRDNTDTQYF
CDR3 DNA: TGTGCCAACCGGGACAACACAGATACGCAGTATTTT

clone size: .
V gene: TRBV6-5
D gene: .
J gene: TRBJ2-5
CDR3 protein: CASSWGGLQETQYF
CDR3 DNA: TGTGCCAGCAGTTGGGGGGGCCTCCAAGAGACCCAGTACTTC

clone size: .
V gene: TRBV5-6
D gene: .
J gene: TRBJ1-5
CDR3 protein: CASSGRGNQPQHF
CDR3 DNA: TGTGCCAGCAGCGGGAGAGGCAATCAGCCCCAGCATTTT

clone size: .
V gene: TRBV7-2
D gene: .
J gene: TRBJ2-3
CDR3 protein: CASSSPGGTQYF
CDR3 DNA: TGTGCCAGCAGCTCCCCAGGAGGTACGCAGTATTTT

clone size: many
V gene: TRBV14
D gene: .
J gene: TRBJ1-2
CDR3 protein: CASSPVKGWNYGYTF
CDR3 DNA: TGTGCCAGCAGCCCCGTGAAGGGCTGGAACTATGGCTACACCTTC